This paragraph reports one T cell receptor beta chain. The sample is drawn from a study of CD8 T cells in Susac syndrome. The study sequenced TCR beta in blood CD8+ and CD4+ T cells. Random hexamers were used to reverse transcribe roughly 0.5 to 1 ug of RNA. Amplification of TCR beta CDR3 across 54 Vbeta and 13 Jbeta was performed with immunoSEQ multiplex PCR. TCRdb re-analysed the immunoSEQ multiplex PCR reads in MiXCR, keeping a single row per CDR3 protein. The top ten hold more than 0.095% of the sample, which has approximately 120,000 distinct CDR3 sequences, about 96% seen once. This CDR3 has 11 residues. V was cut by 5 bases and J by 2 bases, with 6 bases left in between. Germline V gives CDR1 DFQATT, CDR2 SNEGSKA (reference sequence).

The sequence was collected from a human donor in good health. This chain connects TRBV20-1 to TRBJ2-5, with D hard to call. Specimen: CD4+ T cells from PBMCs. The CDR3 is CSAYMQETQYF. The CDR3 region has the DNA TGCAGTGCTTATATGCAAGAGACCCAGTACTTC.